Presented here are 21 T cell receptor beta chains from one specimen sequenced in a study of blood T cell repertoires in COVID-19. TCRdb keeps only in-frame clones here, not all; method: immunoSEQ multiplex PCR. The sample yields about 300,000 clones, nearly 90% seen once. The specimen sequenced was peripheral blood. These TCRs come from a woman aged 25 to 39 with COVID-19, enrolled during active disease.

This chain links TRBV11-2 with TRBJ1-2, with TRBD1 matching 9 bases. CDR3 length: 15 residues. V was clipped by 5 bases and J by 7 bases; unmatched bases: 11. Germline V gene lookup returns CDR1 SGHAT and CDR2 FQNNGV. The CDR3 coding sequence is TGTGCCAGCAGCCCTATTACAGGGGGCGGAACTGGCTACACCTTC. It translates to CASSPITGGGTGYTF.

The CDR3 coding sequence is TGCGCCAGCAGCCCCCCTTGGGGCGGGGGACCGAAAGATGGGAATGAGCAGTTCTTC. It encodes CASSPPWGGGPKDGNEQFF. The J gene is TRBJ2-1, the V gene TRBV5-1; 7 bases are shared with TRBD2. With V trimmed by 4 bases and J by 7 bases, 23 bases remained unmatched. CDR1 and CDR2 (germline): SGHRS, YFSETQ. The CDR3 totals 19 residues.

The chain links TRBV28 to TRBJ1-6; D is perhaps TRBD1 (6 bases). This CDR3 is built from 15 residues. Germline V gene data show CDR1 as MDHEN and CDR2 as SYDVKM. The V end lost 3 bases, the J end lost 7 bases, and 13 bases lay between the germline ends. The CDR3 DNA follows: TGTGCCAGCAGTTTTTGGGGGGGCGCGAATTCACCCCTCCACTTT. Its translation is CASSFWGGANSPLHF.

The chain carries TRBV6-4 and TRBJ1-5; D might be TRBD1 (6 bases). Germline CDR1 reads MRHNA; CDR2 reads SNTAGT. V gave up 9 bases and J gave up 2 bases, with 17 bases separating them. The CDR3 spans 15 residues. CDR3 DNA: TGTGCCAGTCCGAAGGGGGAGGGGCGCAATCAGCCCCAGCATTTT. This sequence encodes CASPKGEGRNQPQHF.

This chain connects TRBV20-1 to TRBJ1-2; D perhaps matches TRBD1 (5 bases). Trimming took off 3 bases at V and 7 bases at J, with 9 bases between the two ends. CDR1 DFQATT and CDR2 SNEGSKA come from the germline V gene (reference sequence). The CDR3 has 11 amino acids. CDR3 nucleotides: TGCAGTGCTAGGGCCCAGGGTGGCTACACCTTC. As protein: CSARAQGGYTF.

This clone was seen only a few times. The V call is TRBV6-2 or TRBV6-3, the J call TRBJ1-2, with D maybe TRBD1 (6 bases). The CDR3 covers 16 residues. V lost 5 bases, J lost 0 bases, and 16 bases lay in between. Germline CDR1 MNHEY, CDR2 SVGEGT. DNA for the CDR3: TGTGCCAGCAGTCCCACCTCGAAGGGGGCTAACTATGGCTACACCTTC. Translated: CASSPTSKGANYGYTF.

J is TRBJ2-1 and V is TRBV29-1; D call uncertain. Germline V gene lookup returns CDR1 SQVTM and CDR2 ANQGSEA. The length of the CDR3 is 13 residues. V was trimmed by 1 base and J by 1 base, leaving 5 bases between them. The CDR3 DNA reads as TGCAGCGTTGAAGCCCGGTCCTACAATGAGCAGTTCTTC. It encodes CSVEARSYNEQFF.

This sequence joins TRBV4-3 and TRBJ2-6; D is perhaps TRBD1 (5 bases). This CDR3 is 16 amino acids long. Per the germline V gene, CDR1 is LGHNA and CDR2 is YSLEER. Trimming stripped 3 bases from V and 1 base from J, with 10 bases between. The CDR3 loop reads CASSQEAGSGANVLTF. The DNA of the CDR3 is TGCGCCAGCAGCCAGGAAGCAGGGTCTGGGGCCAACGTCCTGACTTTC.

The rearrangement uses TRBV21-1 and TRBJ1-2; the table's D gene call, TRBD1, was not cross checked with the DNA. TRBV21-1 is described as a pseudogene. The CDR3 is 13 amino acids. The CDR3 DNA follows: TGTGCCAGCAGGGACGGGACAGAGCGAGGCTACACCTTC. Its protein product is CASRDGTERGYTF.

This clone was detected only a few times. This chain connects TRBV3-1 (or the pseudogene TRBV3-2) to TRBJ1-2, with 10 bases lining up with TRBD1. Germline loops: CDR1 LGHDT, CDR2 YNNKEL (reference sequence). The CDR3 sequence is 18 residues long. Trimming cost V 0 bases and J 1 base; bases outside gene matches: 8. CDR3 residues: CASSQDLPGQGFNYGYTF. The CDR3 region has the DNA TGTGCCAGCAGCCAAGATCTGCCGGGACAGGGGTTTAACTATGGCTACACCTTC.

The chain employs TRBV11-2 and TRBJ2-1; unclear D gene. Trimming took 3 bases from V and 4 from J, leaving 7 bases between them. Germline values: CDR1 SGHAT, CDR2 FQNNGV. CDR3 length: 13 residues. For the CDR3, the DNA is TGTGCCAGCAGCTTTGTACAGTACAATGAGCAGTTCTTC. Translating it yields CASSFVQYNEQFF.

This clone was observed a few times. The chain combines TRBV6-2 or TRBV6-3 with TRBJ1-2; 11 nucleotides align to TRBD1. Germline loops: CDR1 MNHEY, CDR2 SVGEGT. CDR3 length: 14 amino acids. V gave up 5 bases and J gave up 8 bases; unmatched junction bases: 7. In nucleotides, the CDR3 is TGTGCCAGCAGTCCCGGACAGGGGGCTGGCGGCTACACCTTC. Translating it yields CASSPGQGAGGYTF.

The chain combines TRBV5-1 with TRBJ1-5, with TRBD1 as a possible D gene (5 bases). Germline V gene lookup returns CDR1 SGHRS and CDR2 YFSETQ. This CDR3 region has 14 residues. The germline V and J ends were trimmed by 0 bases and 5 bases, with 9 bases remaining between them. The CDR3 nucleotides are TGCGCCAGCAGCTTGGACAGGAGTGATCAGCCCCAGCATTTT. As protein: CASSLDRSDQPQHF.

The V call is TRBV7-8, the J call TRBJ1-6; 8 bases map to TRBD1. The V gene's germline CDR1 is SGHVS and CDR2 FQNEAQ. CDR3 length equals 16 residues. V lost 4 bases, J lost 9 bases, and 11 bases stayed unmatched. This chain's CDR3 is CASSSRGGTGGSPLHF. The CDR3 coding sequence is TGTGCCAGCAGCTCGAGGGGGGGGACAGGAGGTTCACCCCTCCACTTT.

This rearrangement joins TRBV28 to TRBJ1-4, with D uncertain. Per the germline V gene, CDR1 is MDHEN and CDR2 is SYDVKM. Trimming stripped 2 bases from V and 7 bases from J, with 11 bases between. The CDR3 runs 14 residues. Here the CDR3 DNA reads TGTGCCAGCAGTTTACTTTACACAGCTGAAAAACTGTTTTTT. It translates to CASSLLYTAEKLFF.

J is TRBJ2-3 and V is TRBV5-1, with 8 bases that match TRBD2. Unmatched junction bases numbered 7, after V lost 4 bases and J lost 0 bases. Germline V CDR1 and CDR2: SGHRS, YFSETQ. The CDR3 consists of 16 residues. The CDR3 loop is CASSPGVAGSTDTQYF. CDR3 DNA sequence: TGCGCCAGCAGCCCCGGTGTAGCGGGGAGCACAGATACGCAGTATTTT.

The genes are TRBV27 and TRBJ2-5; D possibly corresponds to TRBD2 (5 bases). The length of the CDR3 is 13 residues. Germline-derived CDR1 and CDR2 are MNHEY and SMNVEV (reference sequence). Trimming cost V 5 bases and J 5 bases, with 12 bases left between them. The CDR3 region is CASSPWSGETQYF. The CDR3 DNA is TGTGCCAGCAGTCCATGGTCGGGGGAGACCCAGTACTTC.

V usage is TRBV24-1 and J usage is TRBJ1-1; D not certain. There are 13 residues in the CDR3. Germline-derived CDR1 and CDR2 are KGHDR and SFDVKD. Trimming pared 1 base from V and 6 bases from J, leaving 8 bases between. CDR3 DNA: TGTGCCACCAGTGATTTCGGGGAGGCTGAAGCTTTCTTT. Protein: CATSDFGEAEAFF.

The chain carries TRBV28 and TRBJ2-5, with 7 bases fitting TRBD2. The V gene's germline CDR1 is MDHEN and CDR2 SYDVKM. The CDR3 totals 16 residues. J gave up 2 bases and V 6 bases, and 12 bases lay outside the gene matches. The CDR3 is CASSSFAGGGQETQYF. For the CDR3, the DNA is TGTGCCAGCAGCTCCTTCGCTGGCGGGGGACAAGAGACCCAGTACTTC.

The chain has TRBV19 and TRBJ1-5; D is unresolved. The CDR3 is 13 residues long. CDR1 and CDR2 (germline): LNHDA, SQIVND (reference sequence). The V end lost 3 bases, the J end lost 5 bases, and 8 bases lay between the germline ends. CDR3: CASSMGSHQPQHF. As DNA, the CDR3 is TGTGCCAGTAGTATGGGCAGTCATCAGCCCCAGCATTTT.

This sequence joins TRBV11-1 and TRBJ1-2, with 7 bases matching TRBD1. V dropped 5 bases and J dropped 8; count of bases not matched to a gene: 11. This CDR3 is 14 amino acids long. Germline CDR1 SGHAT, CDR2 FQDESV (reference sequence). The CDR3 spells CASSDRDSPIGYTF. The DNA of the CDR3 is TGTGCCAGCAGCGATCGGGACAGCCCTATCGGCTACACCTTC.